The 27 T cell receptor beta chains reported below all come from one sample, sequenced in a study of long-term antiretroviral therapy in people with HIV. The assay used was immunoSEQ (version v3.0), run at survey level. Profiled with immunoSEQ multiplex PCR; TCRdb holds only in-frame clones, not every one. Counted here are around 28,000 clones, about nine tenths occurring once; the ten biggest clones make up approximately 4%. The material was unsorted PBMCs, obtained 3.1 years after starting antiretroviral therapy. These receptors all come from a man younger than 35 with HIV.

CDR3 loop: CASSISVYGYTF. CDR3 DNA sequence: TGTGCCAGTAGTATATCGGTTTATGGCTACACCTTC. The chain links TRBV19 to TRBJ1-2; no firm D call. V was trimmed by 2 bases and J by 5 bases, leaving 6 bases between them. The CDR3 is 12 amino acids. Germline V lookup: CDR1 LNHDA, CDR2 SQIVND (reference sequence).

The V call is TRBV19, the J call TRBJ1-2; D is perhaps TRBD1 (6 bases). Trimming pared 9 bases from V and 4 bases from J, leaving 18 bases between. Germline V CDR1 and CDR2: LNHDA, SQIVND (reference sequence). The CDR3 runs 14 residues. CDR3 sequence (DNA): TGTGCCAGCCACTCCAGGGGCGGTGGCTATGGCTACACCTTC. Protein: CASHSRGGGYGYTF.

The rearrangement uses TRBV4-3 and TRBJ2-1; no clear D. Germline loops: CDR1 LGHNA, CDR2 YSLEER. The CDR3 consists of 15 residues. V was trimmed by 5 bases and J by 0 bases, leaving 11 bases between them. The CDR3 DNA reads TGCGCCAGCAGCTACCACTACAGCTCCTACAATGAGCAGTTCTTC. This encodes CASSYHYSSYNEQFF.

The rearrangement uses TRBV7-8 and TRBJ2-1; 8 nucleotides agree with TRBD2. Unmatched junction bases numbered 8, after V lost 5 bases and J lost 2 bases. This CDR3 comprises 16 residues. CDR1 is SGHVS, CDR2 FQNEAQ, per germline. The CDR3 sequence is CASSLHSGEAYNEQFF. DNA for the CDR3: TGTGCCAGCAGCCTCCATAGCGGGGAGGCCTACAATGAGCAGTTCTTC.

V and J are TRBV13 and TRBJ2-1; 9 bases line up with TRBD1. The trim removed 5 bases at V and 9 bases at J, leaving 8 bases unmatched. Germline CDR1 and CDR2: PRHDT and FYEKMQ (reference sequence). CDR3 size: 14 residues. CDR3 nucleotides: TGTGCCAGCAGCCACCGACAGGGGGAGACTGAGCAGTTCTTC. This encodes CASSHRQGETEQFF.

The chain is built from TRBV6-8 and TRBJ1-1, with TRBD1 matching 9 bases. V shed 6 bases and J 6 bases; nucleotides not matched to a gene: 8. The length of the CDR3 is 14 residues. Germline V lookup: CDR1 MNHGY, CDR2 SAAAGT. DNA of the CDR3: TGTGCCAGCAGCCCCACAGGGGGCATAGCTGAAGCTTTCTTT. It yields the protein CASSPTGGIAEAFF.

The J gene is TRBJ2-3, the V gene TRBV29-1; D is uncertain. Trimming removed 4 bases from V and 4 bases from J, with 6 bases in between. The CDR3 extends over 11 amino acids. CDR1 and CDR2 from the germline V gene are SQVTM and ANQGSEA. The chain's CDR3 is CSVARSDTQYF. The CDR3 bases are TGCAGCGTTGCTAGATCAGATACGCAGTATTTT.

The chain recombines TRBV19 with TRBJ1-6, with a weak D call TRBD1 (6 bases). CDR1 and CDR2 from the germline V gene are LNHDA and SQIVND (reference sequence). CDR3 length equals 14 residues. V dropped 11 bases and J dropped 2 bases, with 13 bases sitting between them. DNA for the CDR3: TGTGCCTCGAGGGGGGGAACCTATAATTCACCCCTCCACTTT. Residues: CASRGGTYNSPLHF. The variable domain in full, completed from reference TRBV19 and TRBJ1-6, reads DGGITQSPKYLFRKEGQNVTLSCEQNLNHDAMYWYRQDPGQGLRLIYYSQIVNDFQKGDIAEGYSVSREKKESFPLTVTSAQKNPTAFYLCASRGGTYNSPLHFGNGTRLTVT.

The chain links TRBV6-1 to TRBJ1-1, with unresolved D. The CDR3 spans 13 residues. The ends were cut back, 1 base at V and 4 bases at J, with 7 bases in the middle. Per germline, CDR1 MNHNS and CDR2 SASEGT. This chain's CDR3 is CASSEGKGTEAFF. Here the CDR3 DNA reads TGTGCCAGCAGTGAAGGTAAGGGCACTGAAGCTTTCTTT.

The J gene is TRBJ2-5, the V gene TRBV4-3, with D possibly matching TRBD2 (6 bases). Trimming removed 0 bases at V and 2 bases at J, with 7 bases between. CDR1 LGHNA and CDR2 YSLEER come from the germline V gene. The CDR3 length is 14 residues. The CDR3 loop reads CASSQEAGQETQYF. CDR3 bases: TGCGCCAGCAGCCAAGAGGCGGGACAAGAGACCCAGTACTTC.

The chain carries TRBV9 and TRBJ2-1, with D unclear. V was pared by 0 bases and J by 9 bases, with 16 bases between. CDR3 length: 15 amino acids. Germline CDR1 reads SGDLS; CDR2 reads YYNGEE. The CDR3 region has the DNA TGTGCCAGCAGCGTAGAAATAACGGGCACAATTGAGCAGTTCTTC. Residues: CASSVEITGTIEQFF. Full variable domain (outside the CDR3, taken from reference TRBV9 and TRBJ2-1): DSGVTQTPKHLITATGQRVTLRCSPRSGDLSVYWYQQSLDQGLQFLIQYYNGEERAKGNILERFSAQQFPDLHSELNLSSLELGDSALYFCASSVEITGTIEQFFGPGTRLTVL.

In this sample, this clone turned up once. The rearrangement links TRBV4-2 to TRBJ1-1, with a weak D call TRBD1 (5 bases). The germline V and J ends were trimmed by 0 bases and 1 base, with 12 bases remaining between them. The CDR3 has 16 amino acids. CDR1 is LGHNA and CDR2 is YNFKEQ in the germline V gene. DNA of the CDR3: TGTGCCAGCAGCCAAGATACAGGCGAACCGAACACTGAAGCTTTCTTT. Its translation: CASSQDTGEPNTEAFF.

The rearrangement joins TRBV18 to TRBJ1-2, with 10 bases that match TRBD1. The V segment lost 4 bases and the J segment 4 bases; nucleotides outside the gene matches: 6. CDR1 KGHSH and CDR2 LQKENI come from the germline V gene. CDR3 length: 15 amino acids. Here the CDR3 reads CASSQMTGGGYGYTF. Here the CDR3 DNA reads TGTGCCAGCTCACAAATGACAGGGGGCGGCTATGGCTACACCTTC.

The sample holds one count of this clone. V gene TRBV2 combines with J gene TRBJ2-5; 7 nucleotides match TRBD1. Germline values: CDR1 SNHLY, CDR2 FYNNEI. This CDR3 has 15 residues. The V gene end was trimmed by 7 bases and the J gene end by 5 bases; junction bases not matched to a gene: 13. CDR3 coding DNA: TGTGCCAGCACAAGACAGGGTAGGGGTAGGGAGACCCAGTACTTC. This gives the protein CASTRQGRGRETQYF.

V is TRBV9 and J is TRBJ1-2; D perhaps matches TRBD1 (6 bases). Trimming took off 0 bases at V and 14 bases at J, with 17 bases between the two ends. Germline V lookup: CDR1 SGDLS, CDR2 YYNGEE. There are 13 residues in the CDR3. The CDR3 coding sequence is TGTGCCAGCAGCGTAGAAGGGGCGGGACAAAAAACCTTC. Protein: CASSVEGAGQKTF.

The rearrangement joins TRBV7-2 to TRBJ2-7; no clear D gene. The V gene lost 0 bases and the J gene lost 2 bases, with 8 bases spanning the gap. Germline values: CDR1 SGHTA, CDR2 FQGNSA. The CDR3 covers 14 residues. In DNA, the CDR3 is TGTGCCAGCAGCTTAGCGCCACGTCCCTACGAGCAGTACTTC. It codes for CASSLAPRPYEQYF.

The CDR3: CASSQGDRGTDTQYF. The CDR3 DNA follows: TGCGCCAGCAGCCAAGGGGACAGGGGCACAGATACGCAGTATTTT. The chain combines TRBV4-1 with TRBJ2-3, with 9 bases fitting TRBD1. The CDR3 covers 15 residues. The germline CDR1 and CDR2 sequences are MGHRA and YSYEKL. The J segment lost 1 base and the V segment lost 1 base, leaving 0 bases of the junction unmatched.

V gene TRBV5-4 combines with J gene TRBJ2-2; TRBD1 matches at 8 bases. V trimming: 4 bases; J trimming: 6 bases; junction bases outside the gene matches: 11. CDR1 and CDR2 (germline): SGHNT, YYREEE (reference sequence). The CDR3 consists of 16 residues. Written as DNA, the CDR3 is TGTGCCAGCAGCCCGGCGGACAGGGCAAACGCCGGGGAGCTGTTTTTT. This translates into CASSPADRANAGELFF. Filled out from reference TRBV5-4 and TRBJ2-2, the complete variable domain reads ETGVTQSPTHLIKTRGQQVTLRCSSQSGHNTVSWYQQALGQGPQFIFQYYREEENGRGNFPPRFSGLQFPNYSSELNVNALELDDSALYLCASSPADRANAGELFFGEGSRLTVL.

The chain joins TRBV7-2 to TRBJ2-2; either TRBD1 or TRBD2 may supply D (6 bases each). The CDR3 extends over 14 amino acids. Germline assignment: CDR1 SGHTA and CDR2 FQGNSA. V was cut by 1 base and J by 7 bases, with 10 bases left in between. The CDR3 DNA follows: TGTGCCAGCAGCTTAGGGGGGGCGGACGGGGAGCTGTTTTTT. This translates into CASSLGGADGELFF.

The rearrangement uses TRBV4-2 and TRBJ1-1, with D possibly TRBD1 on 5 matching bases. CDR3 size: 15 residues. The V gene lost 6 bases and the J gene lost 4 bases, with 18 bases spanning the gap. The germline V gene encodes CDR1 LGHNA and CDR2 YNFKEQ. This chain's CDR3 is CASRPPNLGGTEAFF. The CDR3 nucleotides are TGTGCCAGCAGGCCTCCCAACCTGGGGGGCACTGAAGCTTTCTTT.

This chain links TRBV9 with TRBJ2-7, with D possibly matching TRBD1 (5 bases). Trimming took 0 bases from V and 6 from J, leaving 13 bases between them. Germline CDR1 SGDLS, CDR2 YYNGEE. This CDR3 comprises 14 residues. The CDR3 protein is CASSVVNGQGEQYF. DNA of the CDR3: TGTGCCAGCAGCGTAGTCAATGGGCAGGGCGAGCAGTACTTC.

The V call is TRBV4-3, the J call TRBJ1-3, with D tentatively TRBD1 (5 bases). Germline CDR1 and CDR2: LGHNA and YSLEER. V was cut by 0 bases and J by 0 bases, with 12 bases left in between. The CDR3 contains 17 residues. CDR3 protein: CASSQDPQGLSGNTIYF. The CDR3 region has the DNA TGCGCCAGCAGCCAAGATCCCCAGGGCCTCTCTGGAAACACCATATATTTT.

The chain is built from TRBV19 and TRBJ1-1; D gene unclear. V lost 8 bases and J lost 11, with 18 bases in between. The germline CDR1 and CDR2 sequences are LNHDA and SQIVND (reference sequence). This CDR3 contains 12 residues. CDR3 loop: CASGTRASRAFF. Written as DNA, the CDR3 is TGTGCCAGTGGCACTCGGGCATCCAGGGCTTTCTTT.

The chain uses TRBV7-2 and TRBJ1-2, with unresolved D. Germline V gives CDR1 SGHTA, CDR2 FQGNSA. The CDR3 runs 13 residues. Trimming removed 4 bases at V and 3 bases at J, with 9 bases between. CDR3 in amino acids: CASSSELYYGYTF. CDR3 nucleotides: TGTGCCAGCAGCTCTGAGCTCTACTATGGCTACACCTTC.

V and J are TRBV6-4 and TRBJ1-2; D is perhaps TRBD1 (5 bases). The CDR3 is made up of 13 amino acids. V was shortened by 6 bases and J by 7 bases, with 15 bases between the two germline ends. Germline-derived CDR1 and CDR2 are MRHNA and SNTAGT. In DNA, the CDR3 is TGTGCCAGCAGCGCTTTTGGGGACCGTGGCTACACCTTC. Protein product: CASSAFGDRGYTF.

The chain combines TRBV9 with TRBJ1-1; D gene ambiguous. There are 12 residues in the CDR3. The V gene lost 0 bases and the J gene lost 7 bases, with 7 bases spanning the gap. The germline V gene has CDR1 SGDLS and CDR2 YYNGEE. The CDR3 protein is CASSVGAGEAFF. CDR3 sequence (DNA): TGTGCCAGCAGCGTAGGGGCGGGTGAAGCTTTCTTT.

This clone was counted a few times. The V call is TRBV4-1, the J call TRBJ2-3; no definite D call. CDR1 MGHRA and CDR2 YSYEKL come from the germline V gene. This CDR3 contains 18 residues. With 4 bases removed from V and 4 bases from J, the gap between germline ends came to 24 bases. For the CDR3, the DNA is TGCGCCAGCAGCCTCATCCCCATCCGGTGGGGTTTTGCAGATACGCAGTATTTT. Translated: CASSLIPIRWGFADTQYF.